These 20 T cell receptor beta chains originate from one sample sequenced in a study of cytomegalovirus exposure and HLA in healthy donors. Researchers ran the PCR with 60 Vbeta and 13 Jbeta primers. Clones were sequenced by immunoSEQ multiplex PCR, and TCRdb holds only the in-frame ones, with some missing. This sample has tens of thousands of clones, with roughly 63% found just once. The specimen sequenced was PBMCs. The source of these receptors is a woman in her thirties in good health and CMV-seronegative.

This chain joins TRBV6-1 and TRBJ2-3, with 8 bases that match TRBD2. Looked up from germline, CDR1 is MNHNS and CDR2 is SASEGT. CDR3 length equals 15 residues. With V trimmed by 6 bases and J by 11 bases, 16 bases remained unmatched. The CDR3, as DNA: TGTGCCAGCAGACCTCGGGGGGGGCCTCAACAGGGGCAGTATTTT. This encodes CASRPRGGPQQGQYF.

V usage is TRBV27 and J usage is TRBJ2-3, with D possibly being TRBD1 (7 bases). Trimming took 6 bases from V and 8 from J, leaving 9 bases between them. In germline, CDR1 is MNHEY, CDR2 SMNVEV (reference sequence). This CDR3 contains 11 residues. CDR3 loop: CASSQGGTQYF. The CDR3 DNA reads TGTGCCAGCAGCCAGGGGGGTACGCAGTATTTT.

The V and J genes are TRBV4-1 and TRBJ1-1; 8 positions match TRBD1. Trimming took 3 bases from V and 0 from J; bases not matched to a gene: 0. Germline CDR1 and CDR2: MGHRA and YSYEKL. The CDR3 is 14 residues long. CDR3 in DNA: TGCGCCAGCAGCCAGGGACAGGTGAACACTGAAGCTTTCTTT. Protein: CASSQGQVNTEAFF.

The rearrangement links TRBV4-1 to TRBJ1-1, with no clear D. Germline assignment: CDR1 MGHRA and CDR2 YSYEKL. CDR3 length: 14 residues. The ends were cut back, 1 base at V and 2 bases at J, with 8 bases in the middle. In nucleotides, the CDR3 is TGCGCCAGCAGCCAAGGGGCGAGCAACACTGAAGCTTTCTTT. Amino acids: CASSQGASNTEAFF.

The chain is built from TRBV2 and TRBJ2-1, with 7 bases matching TRBD2. The trim removed 3 bases at V and 1 base at J, leaving 9 bases unmatched. Germline-derived CDR1 and CDR2 are SNHLY and FYNNEI. The CDR3 spans 17 residues. The CDR3: CASSDSVAGESYNEQFF. In DNA form, the CDR3 reads TGTGCCAGCAGTGATAGTGTGGCGGGGGAGTCCTACAATGAGCAGTTCTTC.

CDR3 amino acids: CASSPRTGIGGNSPLHF. CDR3 nucleotide sequence: TGTGCCAGCAGCCCCCGGACAGGGATTGGGGGTAATTCACCCCTCCACTTT. This chain links TRBV9 with TRBJ1-6, with 8 positions matching TRBD1. Looked up from germline, CDR1 is SGDLS and CDR2 is YYNGEE. J was trimmed by 6 bases and V by 4 bases; bases with no gene match: 12. The CDR3 runs 17 residues.

This sequence joins TRBV5-8 and TRBJ2-7, with a possible D match to TRBD2 (5 bases). Trimming cost V 3 bases and J 4 bases, with 8 bases left between them. Per the germline V gene, CDR1 is SGHTS and CDR2 is YDEGEE. This CDR3 is built from 12 residues. The CDR3 protein is CASSYGGYEQYF. The CDR3 bases are TGTGCCAGCAGCTACGGAGGTTACGAGCAGTACTTC.

This chain links TRBV4-1 with TRBJ2-2; 9 bases are a match to TRBD2. Trimming cost V 1 base and J 2 bases; bases outside gene matches: 5. The CDR3 totals 17 residues. Germline loops: CDR1 MGHRA, CDR2 YSYEKL. CDR3 sequence (DNA): TGCGCCAGCAGCCAAGTCGCTAGCGGGGCAAACACCGGGGAGCTGTTTTTT. Translation: CASSQVASGANTGELFF.

CDR3 nucleotide sequence: TGTGCCAGCAGCTTAGATGGGAGGGGTGCTGGGGCCAACGTCCTGACTTTC. As protein: CASSLDGRGAGANVLTF. The rearrangement joins TRBV11-2 to TRBJ2-6, with 7 positions matching TRBD2. Germline V gene sequence: CDR1 SGHAT, CDR2 FQNNGV. Trimming at V came to 0 bases and at J to 2 bases, leaving 4 bases not matched to a gene. CDR3 size: 17 residues.

The chain carries TRBV2 and TRBJ2-7; TRBD1 matches 10 bases. The CDR3 runs 16 residues. Germline V gene sequence: CDR1 SNHLY, CDR2 FYNNEI. V shed 0 bases and J 6 bases; nucleotides not matched to a gene: 8. The CDR3 region has the DNA TGTGCCAGCAGTGAAGCGCTTCAAAGGACAGGGGGCGAGCAGTACTTC. Translation: CASSEALQRTGGEQYF.

The CDR3: CASSRTSSYEQYF. For the CDR3, the DNA is TGTGCCAGCAGCCGGACAAGCTCCTACGAGCAGTACTTC. This chain links TRBV27 with TRBJ2-7; weak D call: TRBD1 (5 bases). Trimming left V 6 bases short and J 0 bases short, with 9 bases between. CDR3 length: 13 amino acids. CDR1 and CDR2 from the germline V gene are MNHEY and SMNVEV (reference sequence).

This clone has a handful of counts. The chain is built from TRBV5-1 and TRBJ1-4, with TRBD1 matching over 9 bases. CDR1 and CDR2 (germline): SGHRS, YFSETQ. This CDR3 has 14 residues. The trim removed 7 bases at V and 4 bases at J, leaving 5 bases unmatched. This chain's CDR3 is CASCSGQGNEKLFF. In nucleotides, the CDR3 is TGCGCCAGCTGCTCGGGACAGGGTAATGAAAAACTGTTTTTT.

The chain is built from TRBV4-3 and TRBJ2-7; unclear D gene. The CDR3 has 13 amino acids. V dropped 0 bases and J dropped 6 bases, with 9 bases sitting between them. Germline-derived CDR1 and CDR2 are LGHNA and YSLEER. CDR3 protein: CASSQDRSLEQYF. In DNA form, the CDR3 reads TGCGCCAGCAGCCAAGATCGGTCCCTCGAGCAGTACTTC.

This chain joins TRBV19 and TRBJ1-2; 8 bases match TRBD1. The CDR3 runs to 15 residues. Germline V gene lookup returns CDR1 LNHDA and CDR2 SQIVND (reference sequence). V lost 6 bases to trimming and J lost 8 bases; unmatched junction nucleotides: 14. The CDR3 region has the DNA TGTGCCAGTAGGACAGGGGAGAATTTTAATAGCGGCTACACCTTC. Translation: CASRTGENFNSGYTF.

This clone was seen a handful of times. The chain is built from TRBV19 and TRBJ2-2; D is unclear. The CDR3 loop spans 11 amino acids. The germline CDR1 and CDR2 sequences are LNHDA and SQIVND (reference sequence). V lost 8 bases, J lost 8 bases, and 9 bases lay in between. Here the CDR3 DNA reads TGTGCCAGTGGCTTAACGGGGGAGCTGTTTTTT. Its translation is CASGLTGELFF.

This sequence joins TRBV5-6 and TRBJ2-3, with 8 bases identical to TRBD2. Germline V lookup: CDR1 SGHDT, CDR2 YYEEEE. The length of the CDR3 is 18 residues. V lost 1 base and J lost 0; bases outside the gene matches: 10. CDR3 sequence reads: CASSLRRLASPSTDTQYF. The CDR3 bases are TGTGCCAGCAGCTTGCGAAGACTAGCGTCACCTAGCACAGATACGCAGTATTTT.

The CDR3 loop reads CASSLDLAGPYEQYF. CDR3 DNA sequence: TGCGCCAGCAGCTTGGATCTAGCGGGGCCCTACGAGCAGTACTTC. The gene calls are TRBV5-1 and TRBJ2-7, with 9 bases aligning to TRBD2. The CDR3 extends over 15 amino acids. After removal of 0 bases from V and 2 bases from J, the junction contained 3 bases not matched to a gene. Germline CDR1 SGHRS, CDR2 YFSETQ.

The chain combines TRBV18 with TRBJ1-5; the D gene is possibly TRBD1 (5 bases). From germline, CDR1 is KGHSH and CDR2 LQKENI. V was pared by 2 bases and J by 7 bases, with 9 bases between. The CDR3 has 13 residues. CDR3 nucleotides: TGTGCCAGCTCACCAGGGCAGGGCCAGCCCCAGCATTTT. Its translation: CASSPGQGQPQHF.

This clone was seen a handful of times. The chain links TRBV7-8 to TRBJ2-5; tentative D call: TRBD2 (6 bases). The CDR3 contains 16 residues. From germline, CDR1 is SGHVS and CDR2 FQNEAQ. Trimming removed 5 bases from V and 2 bases from J, with 18 bases in between. CDR3 coding DNA: TGTGCCAGCAGCCCGCGACTAGGGTCCGCACAAGAGACCCAGTACTTC. Encoded protein: CASSPRLGSAQETQYF.

The chain has TRBV4-1 and TRBJ2-5, with TRBD1 matching 9 bases. J gave up 5 bases and V 4 bases, and 8 bases lay outside the gene matches. Germline CDR1 and CDR2: MGHRA and YSYEKL. The CDR3 is made up of 15 amino acids. CDR3 nucleotides: TGCGCCAGCAGCCCGGGACAGGGAGTGTGGGAGACCCAGTACTTC. Its translation is CASSPGQGVWETQYF.